These 26 T cell receptor beta chains share one sample of origin, sequenced in a study of blood T cells in healthy people across ages. Next came a second PCR, run for about 6 to 11 cycles, which used a sample-barcoded 5' primer along with a J-beta primer mix. TCRdb reprocessed the 5' RACE reads via MiXCR and lists one record per CDR3 protein. This table has 700,000 to 950,000 distinct CDR3 sequences, roughly two fifths appearing once. Sequenced material: blood. The origin of the receptors is a woman aged 55-70 years in good health.

The chain joins TRBV20-1 to TRBJ2-4, with D tentatively TRBD1 (6 bases). Gene TRBJ2-7 matches the end of the DNA better, so the J call may be wrong. The CDR3 length is 11 residues. The germline V gene encodes CDR1 DFQATT and CDR2 SNEGSKA (reference sequence). CDR3 nucleotides: TGCAGTGCCACCCAGGGGAACGAGCAGTACTTC. This gives the protein CSATQGNEQYF.

This chain joins TRBV18 and TRBJ1-4; maybe TRBD1 (5 bases). There are 14 residues in the CDR3. Deletions cut 2 bases from V and 8 bases from J, with 12 bases between. Per the germline V gene, CDR1 is KGHSH and CDR2 is LQKENI. The CDR3 region is CASSPSREQEKLFF. The CDR3 DNA is TGTGCCAGCTCACCATCCAGGGAGCAAGAAAAACTGTTTTTT.

The chain is built from TRBV18 and TRBJ2-3; no clear D gene. The CDR3 has 14 amino acids. The germline V and J ends were trimmed by 0 bases and 4 bases, with 8 bases remaining between them. Germline values: CDR1 KGHSH, CDR2 LQKENI. This CDR3 reads CASSPPTNPDTQYF. For the CDR3, the DNA is TGTGCCAGCTCACCACCGACGAACCCAGATACGCAGTATTTT.

This clonotype was detected a few times. The genes are TRBV27 and TRBJ2-7; no firm D call. From germline, CDR1 is MNHEY and CDR2 SMNVEV (reference sequence). The CDR3 extends over 12 amino acids. Trimming stripped 5 bases from V and 3 bases from J, with 8 bases between. The CDR3 nucleotides read TGTGCCAGCAGTATTCCGAGCTACGAGCAGTACTTC. Its translation: CASSIPSYEQYF.

The CDR3 loop reads CASKPWGMSGGDEQFF. The CDR3 nucleotides read TGTGCCAGCAAGCCGTGGGGGATGTCAGGGGGCGATGAGCAGTTCTTC. The J gene is TRBJ2-1, the V gene TRBV6-2 or TRBV6-3; 8 bases align to TRBD1. The CDR3 has 16 amino acids. The germline V gene has CDR1 MNHEY and CDR2 SVGEGT. Trimming removed 7 bases from V and 8 bases from J; junction bases left unmatched: 16.

This clonotype was picked up one time. The V call is TRBV7-2, the J call TRBJ2-1; D is ambiguous. Germline V gene data show CDR1 as SGHTA and CDR2 as FQGNSA. Trimming cost V 0 bases and J 0 bases, with 6 bases left between them. The CDR3 has 15 residues. The chain's CDR3 is CASSLAIDSYNEQFF. Written as DNA, the CDR3 is TGTGCCAGCAGCTTAGCGATTGACTCCTACAATGAGCAGTTCTTC. Drawing the rest from reference TRBV7-2 and TRBJ2-1, the complete variable domain is GAGVSQSPSNKVTEKGKDVELRCDPISGHTALYWYRQSLGQGLEFLIYFQGNSAPDKSGLPSDRFSAERTGGSVSTLTIQRTQQEDSAVYLCASSLAIDSYNEQFFGPGTRLTVL.

This clonotype has just a few counts. The chain uses TRBV7-8 and TRBJ2-1; tentatively, D is TRBD2 (5 bases). CDR1 is SGHVS and CDR2 is FQNEAQ in the germline V gene. The CDR3 has 15 amino acids. The germline V and J ends were trimmed by 3 bases and 8 bases, with 17 bases remaining between them. For the CDR3, the DNA is TGTGCCAGCAGCTTTCAAGCAGTGCTCGGGGATGAGCAGTTCTTC. Translation: CASSFQAVLGDEQFF.

This chain connects TRBV15 to TRBJ2-7; D gene ambiguous. This CDR3 region has 13 residues. Per the germline V gene, CDR1 is LNHNV and CDR2 is YYDKDF (reference sequence). Trimming removed 5 bases at V and 0 bases at J, with 8 bases between. CDR3 protein: CATSGESSYEQYF. The CDR3 bases are TGTGCCACCAGCGGGGAATCCTCCTACGAGCAGTACTTC.

The rearrangement uses TRBV5-1 and TRBJ2-7; TRBD2 matches 7 bases. With V trimmed by 4 bases and J by 6 bases, 7 bases remained unmatched. Germline assignment: CDR1 SGHRS and CDR2 YFSETQ. This CDR3 spans 13 amino acids. In DNA form, the CDR3 reads TGCGCCAGCAGCGACACGACTAGCTCCGAGCAGTACTTC. Protein: CASSDTTSSEQYF.

This clonotype was recorded at least ten times. This sequence joins TRBV20-1 and TRBJ2-5; no firm D call. Trimming took off 0 bases at V and 1 base at J, with 12 bases between the two ends. This CDR3 is built from 15 residues. Per the germline V gene, CDR1 is DFQATT and CDR2 is SNEGSKA (reference sequence). Here the CDR3 DNA reads TGCAGTGCTAGAGACGGACGGCGATCCCAAGAGACCCAGTACTTC. Its translation is CSARDGRRSQETQYF.

The chain has TRBV12-3 or TRBV12-4 and TRBJ2-5; 7 bases fit TRBD1. V shed 6 bases and J 5 bases; nucleotides not matched to a gene: 9. CDR3 size: 14 residues. Here the CDR3 reads CASSKQGIRETQYF. CDR3 nucleotides: TGTGCCAGCAGCAAACAGGGGATCCGGGAGACCCAGTACTTC.

This clonotype was seen a handful of times. The chain employs TRBV10-3 and TRBJ2-1; TRBD1 aligns across 8 bases. The CDR3 is 16 residues long. The V gene's germline CDR1 is ENHRY and CDR2 SYGVKD. V lost 6 bases to trimming and J lost 1 base; unmatched junction nucleotides: 8. DNA of the CDR3: TGTGCCATCAGAATTCCAGGACAGGGATCCTACAATGAGCAGTTCTTC. It encodes CAIRIPGQGSYNEQFF.

CDR3 DNA: TGTGCCAGCAGCTTGGGTTTTGATGAGCAGTACTTC. Translated, it gives CASSLGFDEQYF. V gene TRBV5-4 combines with J gene TRBJ2-7; D is unresolved. Germline assignment: CDR1 SGHNT and CDR2 YYREEE (reference sequence). V was shortened by 0 bases and J by 7 bases, with 8 bases between the two germline ends. The CDR3 is made up of 12 amino acids.

About this clonotype itself: The junction differs from germline at one of its ends, possibly a read error. The chain employs TRBV29-1 and TRBJ2-7; 7 bases are shared with TRBD1. This CDR3 has 16 residues. CDR1 is SQVTM and CDR2 is ANQGSEA in the germline V gene. The CDR3 region is CSVAAGGDTPSYKQYF. For the CDR3, the DNA is TGCAGCGTAGCGGCAGGGGGAGACACCCCCTCCTACAAGCAGTACTTC.

The chain is built from TRBV19 and TRBJ2-1; D is undetermined. The CDR3 sequence is 15 residues long. CDR1 is LNHDA, CDR2 SQIVND, per germline (reference sequence). V was trimmed by 2 bases and J by 9 bases, leaving 17 bases between them. CDR3 in DNA: TGTGCCAGTAGTATATCGGCAGGCCGATCGGGTGAGCAGTTCTTC. Translation gives CASSISAGRSGEQFF.

About this clonotype: This may stem from a read error, because a much larger clone lies one nucleotide away. This chain links TRBV4-2 with TRBJ1-2; maybe TRBD1 (5 bases). The V end was cut by 3 bases, the J end by 4 bases, with 21 bases between. The CDR3 length is 17 residues. Germline V gives CDR1 LGHNA, CDR2 YNFKEQ. Written as DNA, the CDR3 is TGTGCCAGCAGCCACAGGGACGGAGGGACCACTAGCTATGGCTACACCTTC. It translates to CASSHRDGGTTSYGYTF.

The chain is built from TRBV30 and TRBJ1-3; weak D call: TRBD1 (6 bases). Trimming took 6 bases from V and 1 from J, leaving 13 bases between them. CDR3 size: 14 residues. Germline assignment: CDR1 GTSNPN and CDR2 SVGIG (reference sequence). Here the CDR3 DNA reads TGTGCCTGTCCGTCCAGGGGTTCTGGAAACACCATATATTTT. Translating gives CACPSRGSGNTIYF.

This clonotype was picked up a small number of times. The genes are TRBV6-2 or TRBV6-3 and TRBJ2-7, with 7 bases matching TRBD2. Per the germline V gene, CDR1 is MNHEY and CDR2 is SVGEGT. Trimming removed 2 bases from V and 2 bases from J; junction bases left unmatched: 6. The CDR3 length is 15 residues. CDR3 nucleotides: TGTGCCAGCAGTTACACCGGAGCGGGAACCTACGAGCAGTACTTC. Encoded protein: CASSYTGAGTYEQYF.

This clonotype has only a few counts. The chain combines TRBV12-3 or TRBV12-4 with TRBJ2-1, with 11 bases aligning to TRBD2. The CDR3 length is 14 residues. The trim removed 8 bases at V and 9 bases at J, leaving 9 bases unmatched. This CDR3 is CASGLLAGVVEQFF. For the CDR3, the DNA is TGTGCCAGCGGCTTACTAGCGGGAGTGGTTGAGCAGTTCTTC.

The CDR3 region has the DNA TGTGCCAGCAGCTTAGCTGGGGGCGGTTACTACGAGCAGTACTTC. Translating it yields CASSLAGGGYYEQYF. This sequence joins TRBV11-3 and TRBJ2-7; D may be TRBD1 (6 bases). V was pared by 1 base and J by 3 bases, with 13 bases between. CDR1 and CDR2 from the germline V gene are SGHNT and YENEEA. The CDR3 is made up of 15 amino acids.

V gene TRBV29-1 combines with J gene TRBJ2-5, with 7 bases identical to TRBD1. V was clipped by 5 bases and J by 7 bases; unmatched bases: 13. Germline V gene lookup returns CDR1 SQVTM and CDR2 ANQGSEA. The CDR3 has 14 amino acids. CDR3 nucleotides: TGCAGCGTTCTGGGGGAGACAGGGCCAGGGACCCAGTACTTC. Residues: CSVLGETGPGTQYF.

V and J are TRBV12-5 and TRBJ1-2; D unresolved. The CDR3 totals 16 residues. In germline, CDR1 is LGHNT, CDR2 FRNRAP. Trimming took 4 bases from V and 0 from J, leaving 15 bases between them. Written as DNA, the CDR3 is TGTGCTAGTGGTTCGGCCGTGGGATTTCCTAACTATGGCTACACCTTC. This encodes CASGSAVGFPNYGYTF.

In this sample, this clonotype turned up many times. The chain uses TRBV20-1 and TRBJ2-5, with D perhaps matching TRBD2 (5 bases). Germline V CDR1 and CDR2: DFQATT, SNEGSKA (reference sequence). The CDR3 contains 12 residues. The V end lost 3 bases, the J end lost 5 bases, and 10 bases lay between the germline ends. The CDR3 DNA reads TGCAGTGCTAGCCGTCCGGGGGAGACCCAGTACTTC. This sequence encodes CSASRPGETQYF.

Points on this clonotype: This may stem from a read error, because a much larger clone lies one nucleotide away. V and J are TRBV20-1 and TRBJ2-1; TRBD1 aligns across 7 bases. The junction had 4 bases not matched to a gene; V was cut back by 0 bases and J by 2 bases. Germline V gives CDR1 DFQATT, CDR2 SNEGSKA (reference sequence). The CDR3 totals 15 residues. This CDR3 is CSARDVQGAYNEQFF. CDR3 coding DNA: TGCAGTGCTAGAGATGTGCAGGGGGCCTACAATGAGCAGTTCTTC.

This clonotype appeared many times. The genes are TRBV2 and TRBJ2-3; D may correspond to TRBD1 or TRBD2 (5 bases each). The CDR3 runs 13 residues. V was cut by 2 bases and J by 4 bases, with 7 bases left in between. Germline V gene lookup returns CDR1 SNHLY and CDR2 FYNNEI. CDR3 region: CASSELGADTQYF. The CDR3 nucleotides read TGTGCCAGCAGTGAACTGGGGGCAGATACGCAGTATTTT.

The chain links TRBV3-1 to TRBJ1-6; 7 bases fit TRBD1. Germline V lookup: CDR1 LGHDT, CDR2 YNNKEL (reference sequence). V dropped 5 bases and J dropped 9; count of bases not matched to a gene: 7. The CDR3 has 14 residues. CDR3: CASSYDRVVSPLHF. For the CDR3, the DNA is TGTGCCAGCAGCTACGACAGGGTCGTTTCACCCCTCCACTTT.